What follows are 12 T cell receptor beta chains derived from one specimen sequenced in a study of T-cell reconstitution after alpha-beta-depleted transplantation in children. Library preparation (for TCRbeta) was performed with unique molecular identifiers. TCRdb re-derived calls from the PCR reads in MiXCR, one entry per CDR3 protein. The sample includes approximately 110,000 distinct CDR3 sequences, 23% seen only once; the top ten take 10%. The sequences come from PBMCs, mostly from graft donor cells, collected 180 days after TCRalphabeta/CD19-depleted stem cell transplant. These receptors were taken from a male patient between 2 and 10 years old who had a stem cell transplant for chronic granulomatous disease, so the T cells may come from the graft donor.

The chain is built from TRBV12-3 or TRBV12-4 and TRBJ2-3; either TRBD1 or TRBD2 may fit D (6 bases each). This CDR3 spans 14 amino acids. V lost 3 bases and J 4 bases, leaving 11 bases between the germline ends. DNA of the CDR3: TGTGCCAGCAGTTTTGGGGGGCCACCAGATACGCAGTATTTT. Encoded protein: CASSFGGPPDTQYF.

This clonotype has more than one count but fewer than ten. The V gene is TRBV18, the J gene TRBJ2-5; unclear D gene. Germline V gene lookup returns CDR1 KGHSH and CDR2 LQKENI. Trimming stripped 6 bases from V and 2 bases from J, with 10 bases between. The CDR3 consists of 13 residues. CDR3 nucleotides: TGTGCCAGCTCTCGGGCTGAGCAAGAGACCCAGTACTTC. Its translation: CASSRAEQETQYF.

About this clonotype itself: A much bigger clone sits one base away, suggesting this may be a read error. The CDR3 DNA reads as TGTGCCAGCAGTTTCCCTGACAGGGGGTGCTACGAGCAGTACTTC. It yields the protein CASSFPDRGCYEQYF. This chain joins TRBV12-3 or TRBV12-4 and TRBJ2-7; 9 bases map to TRBD1. The CDR3 is 15 amino acids. V shed 3 bases, J shed 3 bases, and the junction held 6 bases outside the gene matches.

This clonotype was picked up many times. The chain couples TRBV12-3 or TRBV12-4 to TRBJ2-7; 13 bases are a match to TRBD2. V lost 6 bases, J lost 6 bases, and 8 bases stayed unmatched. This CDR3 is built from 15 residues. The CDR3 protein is CASRREGLAGSEQYF. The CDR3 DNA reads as TGTGCCAGCAGGAGAGAGGGACTAGCGGGAAGCGAGCAGTACTTC.

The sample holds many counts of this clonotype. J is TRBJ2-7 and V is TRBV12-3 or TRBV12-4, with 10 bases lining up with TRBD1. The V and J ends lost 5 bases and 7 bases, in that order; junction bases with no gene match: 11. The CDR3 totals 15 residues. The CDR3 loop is CASSGNRQGAKEQYF. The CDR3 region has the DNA TGTGCCAGCAGTGGCAACAGACAGGGGGCTAAAGAGCAGTACTTC.

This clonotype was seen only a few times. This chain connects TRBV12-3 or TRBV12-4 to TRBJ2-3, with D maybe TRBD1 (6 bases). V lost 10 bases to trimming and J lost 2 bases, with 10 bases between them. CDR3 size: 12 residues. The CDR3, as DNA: TGTGCCACCGGACAGATCACAGATACGCAGTATTTT. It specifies CATGQITDTQYF.

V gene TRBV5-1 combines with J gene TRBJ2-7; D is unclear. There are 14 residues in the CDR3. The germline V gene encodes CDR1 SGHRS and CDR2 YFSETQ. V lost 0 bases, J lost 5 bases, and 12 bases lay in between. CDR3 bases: TGCGCCAGCAGCTTGGATCGTGGCAAAGACGAGCAGTACTTC. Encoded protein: CASSLDRGKDEQYF.

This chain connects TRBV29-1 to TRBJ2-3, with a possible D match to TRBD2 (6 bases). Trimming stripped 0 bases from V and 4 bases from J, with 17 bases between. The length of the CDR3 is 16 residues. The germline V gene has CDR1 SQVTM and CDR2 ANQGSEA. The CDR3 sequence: CSVEEWASVWSDTQYF. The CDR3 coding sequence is TGCAGCGTTGAAGAGTGGGCTAGCGTTTGGTCAGATACGCAGTATTTT.

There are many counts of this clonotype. CDR3 loop: CASSQPAHNEQFF. CDR3 bases: TGTGCCAGCAGCCAACCGGCCCACAATGAGCAGTTCTTC. V gene TRBV5-6 combines with J gene TRBJ2-1; the D is unclear. The CDR3 consists of 13 residues. The ends were cut back, 4 bases at V and 5 bases at J, with 10 bases in the middle. The germline V gene encodes CDR1 SGHDT and CDR2 YYEEEE. The full variable domain, rest sourced from reference TRBV5-6 and TRBJ2-1, is DAGVTQSPTHLIKTRGQQVTLRCSPKSGHDTVSWYQQALGQGPQFIFQYYEEEERQRGNFPDRFSGHQFPNYSSELNVNALLLGDSALYLCASSQPAHNEQFFGPGTRLTVL.

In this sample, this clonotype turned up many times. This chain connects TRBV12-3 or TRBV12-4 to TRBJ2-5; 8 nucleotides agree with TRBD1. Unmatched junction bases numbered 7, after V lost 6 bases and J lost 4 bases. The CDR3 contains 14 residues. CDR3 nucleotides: TGTGCCAGCAGCCCAGGACAGGGCAGAGAGACCCAGTACTTC. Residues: CASSPGQGRETQYF.

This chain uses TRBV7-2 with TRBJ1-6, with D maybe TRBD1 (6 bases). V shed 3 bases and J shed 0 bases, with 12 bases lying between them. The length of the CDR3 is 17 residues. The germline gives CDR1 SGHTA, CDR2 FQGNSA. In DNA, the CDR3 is TGTGCCAGCAGCTTTGGACAGCCGAGCTCCTATAATTCACCCCTCCACTTT. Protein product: CASSFGQPSSYNSPLHF.

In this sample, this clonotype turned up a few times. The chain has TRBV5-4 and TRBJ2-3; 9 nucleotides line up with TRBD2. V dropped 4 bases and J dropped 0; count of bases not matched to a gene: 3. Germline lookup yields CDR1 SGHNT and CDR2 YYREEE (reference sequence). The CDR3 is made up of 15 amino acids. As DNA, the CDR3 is TGTGCCAGCAGCCCGGGACTAGCCAGCACAGATACGCAGTATTTT. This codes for CASSPGLASTDTQYF.